These 12 T cell receptor beta chains came from one sample sequenced in a study of T cell changes during pregnancy in multiple sclerosis. Data came from immunoSEQ multiplex PCR; TCRdb stores just in-frame clones and leaves some out. The sample has 80,000 or so clones, around 90% seen once. Specimen: peripheral blood, collected before pregnancy. The receptors here all came from a female donor with multiple sclerosis, enrolled in a pregnancy study.

The chain couples TRBV9 to TRBJ2-6; D not resolved. The V end was cut by 0 bases, the J end by 1 base, with 11 bases between. Germline V CDR1 and CDR2: SGDLS, YYNGEE. The length of the CDR3 is 17 residues. The CDR3 protein is CASSVGRSPSGANVLTF. The CDR3 DNA sequence: TGTGCCAGCAGCGTAGGCAGGTCACCTTCTGGGGCCAACGTCCTGACTTTC.

The V call is TRBV5-4, the J call TRBJ2-7; 8 bases match TRBD2. Germline V gene lookup returns CDR1 SGHNT and CDR2 YYREEE (reference sequence). The CDR3 covers 14 residues. V was pared by 5 bases and J by 5 bases, with 9 bases of the junction left unmatched. The CDR3 nucleotides read TGTGCCAGCAGGTTAAGCGGGAGTTCCCACGAGCAGTACTTC. This gives the protein CASRLSGSSHEQYF.

This clone was seen a handful of times. The V and J genes are TRBV9 and TRBJ1-1; D gene uncertain. The germline CDR1 and CDR2 sequences are SGDLS and YYNGEE. There are 13 residues in the CDR3. Between the trimmed V and J ends, which lost 0 bases and 1 base, there was a span of 4 bases. The CDR3 loop is CASSVVQNTEAFF. In DNA form, the CDR3 reads TGTGCCAGCAGCGTAGTTCAGAACACTGAAGCTTTCTTT.

The chain employs TRBV6-1 and TRBJ2-3; 8 positions agree with TRBD2. The CDR3 length is 17 residues. Trimming cost V 1 base and J 0 bases; bases outside gene matches: 6. Germline CDR1 is MNHNS and CDR2 is SASEGT. CDR3 amino acids: CASSEEGAGASTDTQYF. The DNA of the CDR3 is TGTGCCAGCAGTGAAGAGGGAGCGGGAGCGAGCACAGATACGCAGTATTTT.

The V call is TRBV4-2, the J call TRBJ1-4, with a possible D match to TRBD1 (6 bases). V was cut by 2 bases and J by 8 bases, with 24 bases left in between. Germline-derived CDR1 and CDR2 are LGHNA and YNFKEQ. This CDR3 is built from 18 residues. The CDR3 loop reads CASSQRAGDWGALEKLFF. Written as DNA, the CDR3 is TGTGCCAGCAGCCAAAGAGCGGGAGACTGGGGGGCGTTGGAAAAACTGTTTTTT.

This clone has just one count. The chain is built from TRBV7-2 and TRBJ2-7; 7 bases agree with TRBD2. Germline-derived CDR1 and CDR2 are SGHTA and FQGNSA. The junction had 17 bases not matched to a gene; V was cut back by 11 bases and J by 4 bases. The CDR3 loop spans 15 amino acids. CDR3 coding DNA: TGTGCCGCTGGGGGGGACGGGAAACATAGGTACGAGCAGTACTTC. This gives the protein CAAGGDGKHRYEQYF.

The rearrangement uses TRBV6-1 and TRBJ1-5, with TRBD1 as a possible D gene (6 bases). The CDR3 extends over 18 amino acids. With 0 bases removed from V and 4 bases from J, the gap between germline ends came to 19 bases. CDR1 is MNHNS and CDR2 is SASEGT in the germline V gene. DNA for the CDR3: TGTGCCAGCAGTGAAGCACCGGGGGGGGCCGCGAGGAATCAGCCCCAGCATTTT. It yields the protein CASSEAPGGAARNQPQHF.

This clone was picked up one time. The chain is built from TRBV11-1 and TRBJ2-1; TRBD2 matches at 12 bases. This CDR3 region has 15 residues. V lost 1 base, J lost 9 bases, and 4 bases stayed unmatched. Germline V gene lookup returns CDR1 SGHAT and CDR2 FQDESV (reference sequence). CDR3 sequence (DNA): TGTGCCAGCAGCTTAGTACTAGCGGGAGGAGGTGAGCAGTTCTTC. Translating it yields CASSLVLAGGGEQFF. The full variable domain, with the rest looked up from reference TRBV11-1 and TRBJ2-1, is EAEVAQSPRYKITEKSQAVAFWCDPISGHATLYWYRQILGQGPELLVQFQDESVVDDSQLPKDRFSAERLKGVDSTLKIQPAELGDSAMYLCASSLVLAGGGEQFFGPGTRLTVL.

This rearrangement joins TRBV28 to TRBJ2-7; TRBD2 aligns across 13 bases. V was pared by 0 bases and J by 7 bases, with 9 bases of the junction left unmatched. This CDR3 spans 17 amino acids. The germline gives CDR1 MDHEN, CDR2 SYDVKM. The CDR3 is CASSLWALAGGPGEQYF. In DNA form, the CDR3 reads TGTGCCAGCAGTTTATGGGCACTAGCGGGAGGGCCCGGGGAGCAGTACTTC.

CDR3 bases: TGTGCCAGCAGTGAAGGACTAGCGGGAACTACCGGGGAGCTGTTTTTT. Translated: CASSEGLAGTTGELFF. The chain combines TRBV6-1 with TRBJ2-2; 11 bases align to TRBD2. CDR3 length: 16 residues. V lost 1 base to trimming and J lost 5 bases; unmatched junction nucleotides: 3. CDR1 is MNHNS, CDR2 SASEGT, per germline.

The rearrangement uses TRBV5-1 and TRBJ1-4; 7 bases align to TRBD1. V dropped 4 bases and J dropped 2; count of bases not matched to a gene: 2. Germline CDR1 is SGHRS and CDR2 is YFSETQ. The CDR3 totals 14 residues. In DNA form, the CDR3 reads TGCGCCAGCAGCCTACAGGGGACTAATGAAAAACTGTTTTTT. It is translated as CASSLQGTNEKLFF.

This clone was recorded only once. Here the CDR3 reads CASSLGVGGGYTF. CDR3 coding DNA: TGTGCCAGCAGCCTCGGCGTAGGGGGAGGCTACACCTTC. This chain connects TRBV28 to TRBJ1-2, with D possibly matching TRBD1 (6 bases). CDR1 is MDHEN and CDR2 is SYDVKM in the germline V gene. CDR3 length equals 13 residues. The V and J ends lost 6 bases and 8 bases respectively, with 16 bases between them.